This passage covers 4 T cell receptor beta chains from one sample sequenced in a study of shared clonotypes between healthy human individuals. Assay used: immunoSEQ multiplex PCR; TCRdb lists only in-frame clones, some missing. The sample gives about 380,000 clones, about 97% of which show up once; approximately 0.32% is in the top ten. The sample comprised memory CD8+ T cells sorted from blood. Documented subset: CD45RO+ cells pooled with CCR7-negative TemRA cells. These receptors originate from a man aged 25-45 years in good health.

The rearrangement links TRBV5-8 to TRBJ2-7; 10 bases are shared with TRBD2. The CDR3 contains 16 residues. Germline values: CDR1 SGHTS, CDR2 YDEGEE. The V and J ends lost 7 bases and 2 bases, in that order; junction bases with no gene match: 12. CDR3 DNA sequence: TGTGCCAGCTGTCGGGGGTCAGCGGGAGGGGCCTACGAGCAGTACTTC. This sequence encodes CASCRGSAGGAYEQYF. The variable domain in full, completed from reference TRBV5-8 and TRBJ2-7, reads EAGVTQSPTHLIKTRGQQATLRCSPISGHTSVYWYQQALGLGLQFLLWYDEGEERNRGNFPPRFSGRQFPNYSSELNVNALELEDSALYLCASCRGSAGGAYEQYFGPGTRLTVT.

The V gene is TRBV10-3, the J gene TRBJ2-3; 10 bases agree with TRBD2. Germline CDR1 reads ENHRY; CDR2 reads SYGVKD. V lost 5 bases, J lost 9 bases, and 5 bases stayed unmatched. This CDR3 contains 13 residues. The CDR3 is CAISQTSGRTQYF. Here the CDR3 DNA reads TGTGCCATCAGTCAGACTAGCGGGCGGACGCAGTATTTT.

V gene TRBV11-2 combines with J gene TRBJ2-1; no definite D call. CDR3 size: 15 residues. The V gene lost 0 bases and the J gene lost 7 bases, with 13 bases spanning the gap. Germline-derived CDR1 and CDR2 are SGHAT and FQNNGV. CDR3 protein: CASSLEGWRWNEQFF. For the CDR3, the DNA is TGTGCCAGCAGCTTAGAGGGGTGGCGTTGGAATGAGCAGTTCTTC.

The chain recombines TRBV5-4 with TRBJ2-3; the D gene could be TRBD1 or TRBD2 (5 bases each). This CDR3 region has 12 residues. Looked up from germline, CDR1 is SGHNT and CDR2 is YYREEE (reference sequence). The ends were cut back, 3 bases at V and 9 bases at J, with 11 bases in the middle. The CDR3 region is CASSSAGATQYF. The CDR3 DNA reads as TGTGCCAGCAGCTCGGCCGGGGCAACGCAGTATTTT.